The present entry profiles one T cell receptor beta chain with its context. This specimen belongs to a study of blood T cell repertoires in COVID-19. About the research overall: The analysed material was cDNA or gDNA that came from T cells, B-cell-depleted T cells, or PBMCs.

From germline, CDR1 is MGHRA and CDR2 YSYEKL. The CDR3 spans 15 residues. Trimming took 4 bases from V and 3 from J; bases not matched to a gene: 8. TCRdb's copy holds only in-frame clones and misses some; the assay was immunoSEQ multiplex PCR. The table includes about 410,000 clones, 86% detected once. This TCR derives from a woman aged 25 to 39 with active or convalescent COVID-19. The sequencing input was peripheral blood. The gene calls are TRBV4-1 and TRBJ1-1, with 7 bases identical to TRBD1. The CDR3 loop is CASSPRQGRDTEAFF. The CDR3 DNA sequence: TGCGCCAGCAGCCCCAGACAGGGAAGAGACACTGAAGCTTTCTTT.